The T cell receptor beta chain under discussion was sequenced for a study of CD8 T cells in ankylosing spondylitis. Study results and caveats: One TCR beta motif, made up of roughly 8 highly homologous variants, appeared characteristic of ankylosing spondylitis blood. In peripheral blood, disease-linked CD8+ clones occurred at relatively low frequencies.

Germline CDR1 reads LGHDT; CDR2 reads YNNKEL (reference sequence). This CDR3 spans 13 amino acids. The V end was cut by 3 bases, the J end by 6 bases, with 12 bases between. Note on this clonotype: The antigen is unknown.

Each CDR3 protein gets one entry after TCRdb re-called the 5' RACE reads with MiXCR. This table has about 240,000 distinct CDR3 sequences, 8% to 9% appearing once. The origin of this receptor is a female donor with ankylosing spondylitis or in good health (not recorded which). The chain has TRBV3-1 and TRBJ2-7; no reliable D call. The sequencing input was blood, either unsorted or a sorted T cell fraction (not recorded which). The CDR3: CASSQSLLGEQYF. DNA for the CDR3: TGTGCCAGCAGCCAGAGTTTACTCGGCGAGCAGTACTTC.